Shown below are 7 T cell receptor beta chains from a single sample sequenced in a study of blood T cell repertoires in COVID-19. The protocol was immunoSEQ multiplex PCR, while the TCRdb copy is restricted to in-frame clones and leaves out a portion. The sample shows 100,000 to 150,000 clones, about 88% of them seen only once. The sequenced material came from peripheral blood. The receptors were gathered from an elderly woman with acute or convalescent COVID-19.

The V call is TRBV3-1 (or the pseudogene TRBV3-2), the J call TRBJ1-1; no definite D call. The CDR3 contains 13 residues. Germline CDR1 LGHDT, CDR2 YNNKEL (reference sequence). Deletions cut 7 bases from V and 1 base from J, with 10 bases between. CDR3 sequence: CASTRTENTEAFF. CDR3 bases: TGTGCCAGCACCCGAACAGAGAACACTGAAGCTTTCTTT.

This clone was seen a few times. The V and J genes are TRBV7-9 and TRBJ1-5; D perhaps matches TRBD1 (5 bases). This CDR3 contains 13 residues. Germline loops: CDR1 SEHNR, CDR2 FQNEAQ (reference sequence). V lost 4 bases and J 4 bases, leaving 8 bases between the germline ends. The CDR3 loop is CASSWGGNQPQHF. CDR3 coding DNA: TGTGCCAGCAGCTGGGGGGGAAATCAGCCCCAGCATTTT.

V and J are TRBV12-3 or TRBV12-4 and TRBJ2-3; the D is unclear. Trimming took off 6 bases at V and 2 bases at J, with 6 bases between the two ends. The CDR3 loop spans 12 amino acids. The DNA for the CDR3 is TGTGCCAGCAGCTTACACACAGATACGCAGTATTTT. It specifies CASSLHTDTQYF.

The V and J genes are TRBV5-1 and TRBJ2-1; TRBD2 aligns across 9 bases. Looked up from germline, CDR1 is SGHRS and CDR2 is YFSETQ. This CDR3 has 15 residues. Trimming at V came to 2 bases and at J to 7 bases, leaving 7 bases not matched to a gene. The CDR3 DNA sequence: TGCGCCAGCAGCTTCCTTGCGGGGGGGAGTAATGAGCAGTTCTTC. This gives the protein CASSFLAGGSNEQFF.

This rearrangement joins TRBV20-1 to TRBJ2-2; 11 bases are shared with TRBD2. V was clipped by 3 bases and J by 3 bases; unmatched bases: 3. This CDR3 spans 15 amino acids. Germline V gives CDR1 DFQATT, CDR2 SNEGSKA (reference sequence). The CDR3 here is CSASLAGGYTGELFF. CDR3 sequence (DNA): TGCAGTGCTAGTTTAGCGGGGGGGTACACCGGGGAGCTGTTTTTT.

This rearrangement joins TRBV5-1 to TRBJ2-3; a possible D gene is TRBD1 (7 bases). The germline gives CDR1 SGHRS, CDR2 YFSETQ. This CDR3 contains 17 residues. V gave up 2 bases and J gave up 0 bases, with 16 bases separating them. In DNA form, the CDR3 reads TGCGCCAGCAGCTTTGGAGGGGGCCACCCTAGCACAGATACGCAGTATTTT. Translation gives CASSFGGGHPSTDTQYF.

This sequence joins TRBV6-2 or TRBV6-3 and TRBJ2-7; 8 positions match TRBD2. V shed 2 bases, J shed 5 bases, and the junction held 8 bases outside the gene matches. Germline lookup yields CDR1 MNHEY and CDR2 SVGEGT. The CDR3 has 15 residues. The DNA of the CDR3 is TGTGCCAGCAGTTACGTAGCGGGATGGGTCGACGAGCAGTACTTC. Encoded protein: CASSYVAGWVDEQYF.